The 5 T cell receptor beta chains given below trace back to one sample, sequenced in a study of blood T cell repertoires in COVID-19. The assay was immunoSEQ multiplex PCR, and TCRdb's table has in-frame clones only and misses some. The sample carries 200,000 to 250,000 clones, roughly 84% recorded once. The source material was peripheral blood. These receptor sequences come from a woman aged 80 or over with active or convalescent COVID-19.

The chain links TRBV7-9 to TRBJ2-7; TRBD2 agrees at 11 bases. CDR3 length: 16 residues. The germline gives CDR1 SEHNR, CDR2 FQNEAQ (reference sequence). The trim removed 5 bases at V and 2 bases at J, leaving 8 bases unmatched. The CDR3 bases are TGTGCCAGCAGCACCAGCGGGACTAGCGGCCCCTACGAGCAGTACTTC. It encodes CASSTSGTSGPYEQYF.

V and J are TRBV11-3 and TRBJ2-7; D possibly corresponds to TRBD2 (6 bases). The CDR3 sequence is 13 residues long. Trimming left V 3 bases short and J 1 base short, with 7 bases between. Germline V gene sequence: CDR1 SGHNT, CDR2 YENEEA. The CDR3 is CASSFGGSYEQYF. In nucleotides, the CDR3 is TGTGCCAGCAGCTTCGGGGGTTCCTACGAGCAGTACTTC.

The V and J genes are TRBV5-5 and TRBJ2-7, with D maybe TRBD2 (6 bases). This CDR3 contains 15 residues. Trimming pared 4 bases from V and 1 base from J, leaving 15 bases between. Germline lookup yields CDR1 SGHKS and CDR2 YYEKEE (reference sequence). CDR3 sequence (DNA): TGTGCCAGCAGCCCGGAGGAGGGGAGGTCCTACGAGCAGTACTTC. It specifies CASSPEEGRSYEQYF.

V gene TRBV19 combines with J gene TRBJ2-3; TRBD1 might be the D (6 bases). The CDR3 covers 15 residues. Germline loops: CDR1 LNHDA, CDR2 SQIVND (reference sequence). Trimming shortened V by 6 bases and J by 6 bases, and 19 bases separated the two germline ends. The chain's CDR3 is CASRRQAFGADTQYF. CDR3 sequence (DNA): TGTGCCAGTAGAAGACAGGCATTTGGGGCGGATACGCAGTATTTT.

The chain couples TRBV6-5 to TRBJ1-2; TRBD1 matches at 8 bases. Germline V gives CDR1 MNHEY, CDR2 SVGAGI. The V segment lost 11 bases and the J segment 5 bases; nucleotides outside the gene matches: 10. The CDR3 sequence is 13 residues long. The CDR3 DNA reads as TGTGCCGGGACCCAGGGGGCGAGGTATGGCTACACCTTC. Residues: CAGTQGARYGYTF.